This T cell receptor beta chain derives from a study of shared clonotypes between healthy human individuals. V dropped 3 bases and J dropped 2 bases, with 14 bases sitting between them. Germline V gives CDR1 MNHEY, CDR2 SMNVEV (reference sequence). The CDR3 length is 16 residues. In its sample, this clone was seen a few times. Its specificity is not known. The sorted-subset replicate PCRs were given around 200 ng DNA, which is 27,000 or so T cell genomes. Profiling relied on immunoSEQ multiplex PCR, and the TCRdb table lists in-frame clones only, not all of them. The table shows about 2.3 million clones, with about 90% occurring only once. Findings and limits, study-wide: Read depth was anticipated to influence clonotype sharing among donors. Approximately 4.6% of naive CD4 clonotypes were common to a handful of donors.

Sequenced sample: naive CD4+ T cells from PBMCs. Regarding subset: CD45RA+ positively selected. The clonotype comes from a man aged 18-30 years in good health. Some clones in this sample may be carry-over from other donors' samples. The chain has TRBV27 and TRBJ1-5, with D unclear. The CDR3 here is CASSLRLRVGNQPQHF. DNA of the CDR3: TGTGCCAGCAGTTTGAGGCTTCGCGTTGGCAATCAGCCCCAGCATTTT.